These T cell receptor beta chains were read from a single sample in a study of early T cells in non-severe SARS-CoV-2 infection. One entry per CDR3 protein, called by TCRdb with MiXCR from the 5' RACE reads. The sample includes tens of thousands of distinct CDR3 sequences, over 9% of them seen just once. The sample in question was whole blood, obtained at baseline. Receptors originate from an adult who was a healthcare worker with PCR-confirmed SARS-CoV-2 infection or an uninfected control (not recorded which). CDR3s include the opening cysteine and the closing phenylalanine or tryptophan. A D gene is named only where the DNA matches it firmly. Some rows mark clone size as missing; the rest say once, few, many or name a class of expanded clone.

CDR3 protein	CDR3 DNA	clone size	D gene	J gene	V gene
CSAIPLGRASSEAFF	TGCAGTGCTATCCCATTAGGGAGGGCGTCCTCTGAAGCTTTCTTT	few	-	TRBJ1-1	TRBV20-1
CSVEGDRGINPNTDTQYF	TGCAGCGTTGAAGGAGACAGGGGGATTAATCCCAACACAGATACGCAGTATTTT	-	TRBD1	TRBJ2-3	TRBV29-1
CASSLGAETQYF	TGTGCCAGCAGCTTAGGCGCGGAGACCCAGTACTTC	many	-	TRBJ2-5	TRBV7-6
CASQTGVEIGELFF	TGTGCCAGCCAGACAGGGGTGGAGATCGGGGAGCTGTTTTTT	many	TRBD1	TRBJ2-2	TRBV12-3/TRBV12-4
CASRTPGGGSQYF	TGTGCCAGCAGGACCCCGGGGGGAGGGTCGCAGTATTTT	-	TRBD2	TRBJ2-3	TRBV11-2
CASSSPRGGEQFF	TGTGCCAGCAGCTCCCCACGGGGGGGTGAGCAGTTCTTC	-	TRBD2	TRBJ2-1	TRBV7-2
CASSSNDNSPLHF	TGTGCCAGCAGCTCGAACGATAATTCACCCCTCCACTTT	few	-	TRBJ1-6	TRBV7-3
CASSQGAGADTQYF	TGTGCCAGCAGCCAAGGGGCGGGCGCAGATACGCAGTATTTT	-	-	TRBJ2-3	TRBV3-1
CASRLAGDTGELFF	TGTGCCAGCAGACTAGCGGGGGACACCGGGGAGCTGTTTTTT	many	TRBD2	TRBJ2-2	TRBV6-4
CASSRTAGQGTDTQYF	TGTGCCAGCAGCCGGACGGCGGGACAGGGCACAGATACGCAGTATTTT	few	TRBD1	TRBJ2-3	TRBV7-9
CASSLRGYTDTQYF	TGTGCCAGCAGTTTAAGGGGATATACAGATACGCAGTATTTT	-	-	TRBJ2-3	TRBV12-3/TRBV12-4
CASSVEGGGTGTYTF	TGCGCCAGCAGCGTAGAGGGAGGTGGGACAGGGACCTACACCTTC	-	TRBD1	TRBJ1-2	TRBV9
CSVGGQGVETQYF	TGCAGTGTAGGAGGTCAGGGGGTAGAGACCCAGTACTTC	many	TRBD1	TRBJ2-5	TRBV20-1
CASSPYSLAGPYNEQFF	TGTGCCAGCAGCCCCTACTCACTAGCGGGACCTTACAATGAGCAGTTCTTC	-	TRBD2	TRBJ2-1	TRBV7-8
CASSSYGSGNTIYF	TGTGCCAGCAGCTCTTACGGGTCCGGAAACACCATATATTTT	few	-	TRBJ1-3	TRBV7-9
CSVGGTMNTEAFF	TGCAGCGTTGGCGGGACAATGAACACTGAAGCTTTCTTT	-	-	TRBJ1-1	TRBV29-1
CASSLGVGGPPLHF	TGTGCCAGCAGTTTGGGGGTCGGAGGGCCACCCCTCCACTTT	few	-	TRBJ1-6	TRBV12-3/TRBV12-4
CSAKSLNYGYTF	TGCAGTGCCAAGAGTCTTAACTATGGCTACACCTTC	few	-	TRBJ1-2	TRBV20-1
CASREVAGGFTDTQYF	TGTGCCAGCAGAGAAGTAGCGGGGGGCTTCACAGATACGCAGTATTTT	few	TRBD2	TRBJ2-3	TRBV6-1
CASSWSQGGAEKLFF	TGCGCCAGCAGCTGGTCCCAGGGTGGCGCTGAAAAACTGTTTTTT	few	-	TRBJ1-4	TRBV5-1
CASSQDGGRGELFF	TGTGCCAGCAGCCAGGACGGGGGACGCGGGGAACTGTTTTTT	-	-	TRBJ1-4	TRBV5-6
CASSSAPNEKPFF	TGTGCCAGCAGCTCGGCTCCTAATGAAAAACCGTTTTTT	-	-	TRBJ1-4	TRBV11-2
CSARLARSTDTQYF	TGCAGTGCTAGACTAGCGCGCAGCACAGATACGCAGTATTTT	few	-	TRBJ2-3	TRBV20-1
CASSIVSGANVLTF	TGTGCCAGTAGTATAGTGTCTGGGGCCAACGTCCTGACTTTC	-	-	TRBJ2-6	TRBV19
CSASPLLGAGLETQYF	TGCAGTGCTAGCCCCCTCTTAGGAGCGGGACTAGAGACCCAGTACTTC	few	TRBD2	TRBJ2-5	TRBV20-1